This T cell receptor beta chain came from a study of T-cell reconstitution after alpha-beta-depleted transplantation in children listed by TCRdb under 2016. The study in broad terms: Using TCR repertoire profiling, the study followed T-cell immune reconstitution in a quantitative way in children after TCRalphabeta/CD19-depleted allogeneic hematopoietic cell transplantation.

CDR1 and CDR2, looked up from the germline V gene (reference sequence), are DFQATT and SNEGSKA. The germline ends are 10 bases apart after V is trimmed by 4 bases and J by 4 bases. The CDR3 measures 13 amino acids from cysteine to phenylalanine. Only the CDR3 portion is preserved as DNA: 39 bases, with reading frame beginning at the first base. This clonotype was detected a few times. What antigen it recognizes has not been identified. No base qualities exist here, and no much larger clone lies one base off it. Library preparation employed PCR. Instrument used: Illumina HiSeq 2500. TCR libraries were prepared with molecular barcoding, using unique molecular identifiers to normalize TCRbeta repertoire quantification. Starting from the raw public reads, TCRdb applied fastp trimming at Q25, assembled clones with MiXCR and retained in-frame beta chains. Entries that share a CDR3 protein sequence are merged under the most common genes and DNA. The table for this sample lists almost 500,000 distinct CDR3 sequences; roughly an eighth of them were counted only once. The ten biggest clones cover over 5.5% of the sample.

In this chain, TRBV20-1 is recombined with TRBJ2-2; TRBD2 is a possible D gene, resting on 6 matching bases. The sequence derives from a human donor who donated a stem cell graft to a child with combined immunodeficiency. The sequences come from PBMCs from the stem cell graft donor, collected from the stem cell graft. The CDR3 protein: CSAKDYITGELFF. The DNA reads TGCAGTGCTAAGGACTACATCACCGGGGAGCTGTTTTTT.